Listed below are T cell receptor beta chains from one sample, sequenced in a study of sequential checkpoint blockade in melanoma. Some clones are missing from TCRdb's copy, which holds only in-frame ones; the method was immunoSEQ multiplex PCR. The sample yields about 11,000 clones, about 27% seen once. Sample: tumor tissue (inferred from file names), taken from a patient given nivolumab and ipilimumab in sequence. All receptors come from a human donor with melanoma. Both conserved end residues are part of each CDR3. The order of the fields is V gene, clone size, D gene, J gene, CDR3 DNA, CDR3 protein. The D gene is left open where the match is weak. Clone size is given for some rows only: seen once, a few or many times, or a class if the clone is expanded.

TRBV30,.,TRBD1,TRBJ2-5,TGTGCCTGGAGAGGGACAGGGGGCCAAGAGACCCAGTACTTC,CAWRGTGGQETQYF
TRBV6-8,.,.,TRBJ2-1,TGTGCCAGCAGCCCGGACACGCGGTACAATGAGCAGTTCTTC,CASSPDTRYNEQFF
TRBV6-8,.,TRBD1,TRBJ1-2,TGTGCCAGCGGCAGAAGGGACAGGGACAACGACACCTTC,CASGRRDRDNDTF
TRBV27,few,.,TRBJ2-2,TGTGCCAGCAGTACGGGGTTGAACACCGGGGAGCTGTTTTTT,CASSTGLNTGELFF
TRBV9,.,TRBD2,TRBJ2-5,TGTGCCAGCAGCGCCGATTCGGGGGGAACAGTGGAGACCCAGTACTTC,CASSADSGGTVETQYF
TRBV19,once,.,TRBJ1-5,TGTGCCAGTAGTATGGCGAGTCAGCCCCAGCATTTT,CASSMASQPQHF
TRBV9,few,TRBD1,TRBJ2-5,TGTGCCAGCAGCGTAGCGAGGGGGCCGGAGACCCAGTACTTC,CASSVARGPETQYF
TRBV19,few,TRBD1,TRBJ2-3,TGTGCCAGTAGTATTAACAGGGGGCTTGATACGCAGTATTTT,CASSINRGLDTQYF
TRBV6-8,.,TRBD1,TRBJ2-7,TGTGCCAGCAGTGCAGCGACAGGGGTGAACGAGCAGTACTTC,CASSAATGVNEQYF
TRBV19,.,TRBD1,TRBJ2-1,TGTGCCAGTAGTAGCCTCGGACAGGGTAATGAGCAGTTCTTC,CASSSLGQGNEQFF
TRBV28,.,.,TRBJ1-2,TGTGCCAGCAGGTTCGCAGTTCTTAACTATGGCTACACCTTC,CASRFAVLNYGYTF
TRBV30,once,TRBD2,TRBJ2-5,TGTGCCTGGAGTAATAAGCGGGGGGCTGGGGAGACCCAGTACTTC,CAWSNKRGAGETQYF
TRBV30,.,TRBD1,TRBJ2-3,TGTGCCTGGAGTGTACAGGGGGCAGATACGCAGTATTTT,CAWSVQGADTQYF
TRBV28,.,TRBD2,TRBJ2-3,TGTGCCACCCGGACTAGCGGGGAATCAGATACGCAGTATTTT,CATRTSGESDTQYF
TRBV12-5,.,TRBD2,TRBJ2-1,TGTGCTAGTGATGACGTAGGGACTACGCGGAATGAGCAGTTCTTC,CASDDVGTTRNEQFF
TRBV6-7,few,TRBD1,TRBJ1-1,TGTGCCAGCAGTCAGGGGGCGGAAGCTTTCTTT,CASSQGAEAFF
TRBV5-1,.,.,TRBJ1-1,TGCGCCAGCAGCCATGGGACGTTGAACACTGAAGCTTTCTTT,CASSHGTLNTEAFF
TRBV6-8,many,TRBD1,TRBJ1-4,TGTGCCATCAGTGGACAGGGGAGGGGTGAAAAACTGTTTTTT,CAISGQGRGEKLFF
TRBV6-8,.,.,TRBJ1-4,TGTGCCAGCAGTGGGGCTATGACGGCAACTAATGAAAAACTGTTTTTT,CASSGAMTATNEKLFF
TRBV6-8,.,TRBD1,TRBJ2-3,TGTGCCTGTATCGGGACAGGGACAGATACGCAGTATTTT,CACIGTGTDTQYF
TRBV11-3,.,TRBD2,TRBJ2-2,TGTGCCAGCAGCTTAGAGGCTAGCGGGGATAACACCGGGGAGCTGTTTTTT,CASSLEASGDNTGELFF
TRBV7-8,few,.,TRBJ2-1,TGTGCCAGCAGTCTGCCGGTAGGGCATGAGCAGTTCTTC,CASSLPVGHEQFF
TRBV5-1,.,.,TRBJ1-1,TGCGCCAGCAGCTTCAGACAGTTTGAGAACACTGAAGCTTTCTTT,CASSFRQFENTEAFF
TRBV9,.,TRBD2,TRBJ2-3,TGTGCCAGCAGCGTATGGGCTAGCGGGGGAAGCACAGATACGCAGTATTTT,CASSVWASGGSTDTQYF
TRBV23-1,few,TRBD2,TRBJ2-3,TGCGCCAGCAGCCAAGACCTCCAGACTAGCGATTACACAGATACGCAGTATTTT,CASSQDLQTSDYTDTQYF
TRBV18,.,.,TRBJ1-2,TGTGCCAGCTCACCGTCCCGGGCCGGTGGCTATGGCTACACCTTC,CASSPSRAGGYGYTF
TRBV11-3,many,TRBD1,TRBJ1-2,TGTGCCAGCAGCGGACAGGGGGCTGGCTATGGCTACACCTTC,CASSGQGAGYGYTF
TRBV29-1,few,.,TRBJ2-2,TGCAGCGTTCTGGCGCACACCGGGGAGCTGTTTTTT,CSVLAHTGELFF
TRBV11-3,.,TRBD1,TRBJ2-7,TGTGCCAGCAGCTTGGCGGGACAGGCGCTGCGGGTGGACTTC,CASSLAGQALRVDF
TRBV19,.,.,TRBJ1-1,TGTGCCAGTAACCCGGACGGCTTCAGCACTGAAGCTTTCTTT,CASNPDGFSTEAFF
TRBV19,.,.,TRBJ1-4,TGTGCCAGTACCAACCGAGGGGAATTTGGTGAAAAACTGTTTTTT,CASTNRGEFGEKLFF
TRBV11-3,.,.,TRBJ2-7,TGTGCCAGCAGCTTAGAATCACAGGGCCCTTACGAGCAGTACTTC,CASSLESQGPYEQYF
TRBV11-3,few,.,TRBJ2-2,TGTGCCAGCAGCTTTAGCTCAGGGGTCACCGGGGAGCTGTTTTTT,CASSFSSGVTGELFF
TRBV11-3,many,.,TRBJ1-1,TGTGCCAGCAGCTTAGTTATTAGGGAGAGCACTGAAGCTTTCTTT,CASSLVIRESTEAFF
TRBV19,few,.,TRBJ1-6,TGTGCCAGTATGGGGGGTAATAATTCACCCCTCCACTTT,CASMGGNNSPLHF
TRBV9,.,.,TRBJ1-2,TGTGCCAGCAGTGAAGAACCGACCCCCTATGGCTACACCTTC,CASSEEPTPYGYTF
TRBV11-3,many,TRBD1,TRBJ1-6,TGTGCCAGCAGCTTACCGGGACAGGGACTTTCACCCCTCCACTTT,CASSLPGQGLSPLHF
TRBV12-5,once,TRBD2,TRBJ2-5,TGTGCTAGTGGTTTGGTATGGTCTAGCGGGGACGCGCCCCAGTACTTC,CASGLVWSSGDAPQYF
TRBV12-5,.,.,TRBJ1-4,TGTGCCAGCACGAGGGATGAAAAACTGTTTTTT,CASTRDEKLFF
TRBV4-1,few,.,TRBJ1-3,TGCGCCAGCAGCCAAGACGGAAGTGCCAGCTCTGGAAACACCATATATTTT,CASSQDGSASSGNTIYF
TRBV11-3,.,TRBD1,TRBJ1-1,TGTGCCAGCAGCTTGGACAGGGTTCAGAACACTGAAGCTTTCTTT,CASSLDRVQNTEAFF
TRBV11-3,many,TRBD1,TRBJ2-1,TGTGCCAGCAGCTTGGGCCAGGGGGCTATGAGGTACAATGAGCAGTTCTTC,CASSLGQGAMRYNEQFF
TRBV11-3,many,.,TRBJ1-2,TGTGCCAGCAGCCCCCGGCGGGGGAATAACTATGGCTACACCTTC,CASSPRRGNNYGYTF
TRBV6-8,.,.,TRBJ1-5,TGTGCCAGCAGACCCGGCGGGAATCAGCCCCAGCATTTT,CASRPGGNQPQHF
TRBV11-3,.,TRBD1,TRBJ1-1,TGTGCCAGCAGCCCACAACAGGGGGCAGGTTTTGAAGCTTTCTTT,CASSPQQGAGFEAFF
TRBV10-2,.,.,TRBJ2-5,TGCGCCAGCACCTCACCTTGGGCAGAGACCCAGTACTTC,CASTSPWAETQYF
TRBV14,few,TRBD2,TRBJ2-1,TGTGCCAGCAGCCACCTTGGACTAGCGGGGGACAATGAGCAGTTCTTC,CASSHLGLAGDNEQFF
TRBV7-1,many,.,TRBJ2-7,TGTGCCAGCAGCTTAACGGGTCTATACTCCTACGAGCAGTACTTC,CASSLTGLYSYEQYF
TRBV29-1,.,.,TRBJ2-3,TGCAGCGCCAGGCAGGGAGGAACAGATACGCAGTATTTT,CSARQGGTDTQYF
TRBV9,.,.,TRBJ1-1,TGTGCCAGCAGCGTAGCCCCCCTGAACACTGAAGCTTTCTTT,CASSVAPLNTEAFF
TRBV30,.,TRBD1,TRBJ1-2,TGTGCCTGGATCGGGACAGGGCCCTATGGCTACACCTTC,CAWIGTGPYGYTF
TRBV6-8,.,.,TRBJ2-1,TGTGCCAGCAGTGGGTCGACTGGCTACAATGAGCAGTTCTTC,CASSGSTGYNEQFF
TRBV19,.,.,TRBJ1-4,TGTGCCAGTAGCGGCAGGGATCGAGAAAAACTGTTTTTT,CASSGRDREKLFF